These T cell receptor beta chains were read from a single sample in a study of OX40 agonist ivuxolimab in advanced cancers. Produced via immunoSEQ multiplex PCR; TCRdb's table is partial and in-frame only. The table has approximately 40,000 clones, roughly 82% seen once. Sample: CD4+ or CD8+ T cells sorted from blood, taken in a trial of the OX40 agonist ivuxolimab. All receptors come from an adult with an advanced solid tumor such as melanoma, head and neck, liver or kidney cancer. Both conserved end residues are part of each CDR3. A row's size may be missing; if present it is once, few, many or a size class.

J gene	clone size	V gene	CDR3 length	CDR3 protein
TRBJ2-1	.	TRBV18	15	CASSPPGGRHNEQFF
TRBJ2-4	.	TRBV11-2	14	CASSSRLAKNIQYF
TRBJ2-2	once	TRBV28	16	CASSLGLAGVPGELFF
TRBJ2-3	.	TRBV5-4	14	CASSQRLAGDTQYF
TRBJ1-5	.	TRBV6-1	14	CASSGQKGVQPQHF
TRBJ2-1	.	TRBV14	16	CASSLVPQVSYNEQFF
TRBJ1-3	.	TRBV18	14	CASSPPSVSNTIYF
TRBJ2-3	.	TRBV7-8	12	CASSLSTDTQYF
TRBJ2-2	.	TRBV9	13	CASSQGNTGELFF
TRBJ2-2	.	TRBV5-1	14	CASSYLTGAGELFF
TRBJ2-1	few	TRBV7-8	16	CASSLDRQGYYNEQFF
TRBJ2-1	few	TRBV5-1	16	CASSLSTRTGNNEQFF
TRBJ2-7	.	TRBV5-5	11	CASYLHGGQYF
TRBJ2-2	.	TRBV27	13	CASSRGTSRELFF
TRBJ2-5	.	TRBV28	11	CATRGLETQYF
TRBJ2-3	.	TRBV11-3	15	CASSSGQAITDTQYF
TRBJ2-5	.	TRBV5-6	15	CASSLDRGFQETQYF
TRBJ2-1	.	TRBV7-9	15	CASSLTQGLYNEQFF
TRBJ1-1	.	TRBV5-1	14	CASSFMGGGTEAFF
TRBJ1-3	.	TRBV7-2	15	CASSLVSGRGNTIYF
TRBJ2-1	once	TRBV7-9	11	CASRVGNEQFF
TRBJ1-1	.	TRBV7-9	13	CASSSGTGGRAFF
TRBJ1-6	.	TRBV2	14	CANRENNYNSPLHF
TRBJ2-2	few	TRBV19	15	CASKGASGNTGELFF
.	.	TRBV2	15	CASRILISGPYEQYF
TRBJ2-7	few	TRBV27	15	CASSPTYRETYEQYF
TRBJ2-1	.	TRBV7-2	14	CASSLNPSGRLQFF
TRBJ1-1	.	TRBV6-5	14	CASRGDRVRTEAFF
TRBJ2-3	.	TRBV5-1	14	CASSYRERRDTQYF
TRBJ1-1	.	TRBV5-4	13	CASSLAPNTEAFF
TRBJ2-7	.	TRBV29-1	14	CSATLGTGAYEQYF
TRBJ1-1	.	TRBV5-6	14	CASRHLRGATEAFF
TRBJ1-5	.	TRBV5-6	17	CASSLGVGSGLGQPQHF
TRBJ2-1	.	TRBV7-2	15	CASSLGSGANNEQFF
TRBJ2-3	.	TRBV4-1	14	CASRLEGRGDTQYF
TRBJ1-1	.	TRBV2	13	CASSVGENTEAFF
TRBJ2-7	.	TRBV14	15	CASSQAGDLTYEQYF
TRBJ1-3	once	TRBV5-1	15	CASSTDRGLGNTIYF
TRBJ2-1	.	TRBV7-6	12	CASSLLVGEQFF
TRBJ1-4	.	TRBV7-2	14	CASSLRTGQEKLFF
TRBJ1-1	.	TRBV9	16	CASSVGAGGANTEAFF
TRBJ2-7	.	TRBV7-8	14	CASFPGLAGYEQYF
TRBJ2-2	.	TRBV19	16	CASSPPRTGVTGELFF
TRBJ2-7	.	TRBV5-4	15	CASSPRPGASNEQYF
TRBJ2-1	.	TRBV27	15	CASSFTPGSYNEQFF
TRBJ2-7	.	TRBV5-4	14	CASSLIGTAYEQYF
TRBJ2-3	.	TRBV30	15	CAWSVHREATDTQYF
TRBJ1-2	.	TRBV5-1	15	CASSPDEPTQWGYTF
TRBJ2-5	.	TRBV29-1	13	CSVSTGRGETQYF
TRBJ2-7	once	TRBV13	15	CASSLQVEGPRGQYF
TRBJ2-5	.	TRBV18	14	CASSPATGEETQYF
TRBJ2-5	once	TRBV6-6	13	CASSYRGFETQYF
TRBJ2-1	.	TRBV6-1	15	CASSEGASYYNEQFF
TRBJ2-7	.	TRBV7-6	16	CASSSGLAGVFYEQYF
TRBJ1-1	.	TRBV7-2	15	CASSPGTGGRTEAFF
TRBJ2-7	.	TRBV30	15	CAWSVPRVISYEQYF
TRBJ1-1	.	TRBV27	15	CASSLGSGRGTEAFF
TRBJ2-2	once	TRBV12-5	12	CASGLGTGELFF